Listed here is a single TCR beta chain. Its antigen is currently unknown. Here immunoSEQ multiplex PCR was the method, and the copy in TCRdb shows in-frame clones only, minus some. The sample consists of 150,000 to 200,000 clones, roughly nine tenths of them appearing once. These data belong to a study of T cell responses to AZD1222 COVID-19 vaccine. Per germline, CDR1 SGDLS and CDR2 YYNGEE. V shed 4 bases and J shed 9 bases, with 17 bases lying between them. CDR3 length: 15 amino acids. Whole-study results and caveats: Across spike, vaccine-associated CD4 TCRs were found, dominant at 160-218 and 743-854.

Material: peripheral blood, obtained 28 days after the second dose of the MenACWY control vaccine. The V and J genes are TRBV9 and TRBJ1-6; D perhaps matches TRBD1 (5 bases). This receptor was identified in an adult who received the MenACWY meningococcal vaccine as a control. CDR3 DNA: TGTGCCAGCAGCTCGGGGCTCCAGGGTGTTTCACCCCTCCACTTT. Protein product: CASSSGLQGVSPLHF.